The entry below describes one TCR beta chain. Its antigen is not known. TCRdb reanalysed the RT-PCR reads using MiXCR and keeps one entry per CDR3 protein. The sample shows 500,000 to 600,000 distinct CDR3 sequences, 10% to 15% of them seen only once. The data derive from a study of response to subunit inactivated influenza vaccine. Findings and limits, study-wide: The authors offered the suggestion that each seasonal influenza vaccination recruits few new T cells.

This CDR3 is 16 amino acids long. V shed 6 bases and J shed 0 bases, with 16 bases lying between them. The germline gives CDR1 MDHEN, CDR2 SYDVKM. Here the sequenced sample was PBMCs from blood, taken around seven weeks after vaccination. This receptor was identified in a man aged 50 or older who received an inactivated influenza vaccine. The chain combines TRBV28 with TRBJ2-3; possibly TRBD1 or TRBD2 for D (5 bases each). The CDR3 nucleotides read TGTGCCAGCAGCGGCCGGGACGCCCGAAGCACAGATACGCAGTATTTT. Translating gives CASSGRDARSTDTQYF.